This T cell receptor beta chain originates from a study of cytomegalovirus exposure and HLA in healthy donors. General study results and limits: DRB1 showed the most TCR associations and HLA-C the fewest in a later analysis, as rates varied by HLA locus. Association with HLA alleles at 0.05 false discovery rate was found for around 17,000 TCR beta sequences in a later analysis. Sequencing had likely introduced a cluster of highly shared sequence variants as an artifact.

Researchers ran the PCR with 60 Vbeta and 13 Jbeta primers. Only in-frame clones appear in the TCRdb table, and some are missing; sequencing was by immunoSEQ multiplex PCR. This sample has 160,000 or so clones, with 70% to 80% found just once. The germline CDR1 and CDR2 sequences are SEHNR and FQNEAQ (reference sequence). CDR3 size: 14 residues. Trimming took off 4 bases at V and 5 bases at J, with 11 bases between the two ends. Worth noting for this clone: The antigen is unknown.

The chain combines TRBV7-9 with TRBJ1-4; weak D call: TRBD1 (6 bases). Specimen: PBMCs. The clonotype was recovered from a woman in her 40s in good health and CMV-seronegative. The CDR3, as DNA: TGTGCCAGCAGCTCCGGGACATACAATGAAAAACTGTTTTTT. Its translation: CASSSGTYNEKLFF.